These 11 T cell receptor beta chains came from one sample sequenced in a study of shared clonotypes between healthy human individuals. TCRdb keeps only in-frame clones here, not all; method: immunoSEQ multiplex PCR. This sample yields 2 million to 2.5 million clones, of which 80% to 95% are seen a single time; approximately 0.39% belongs to the top ten. Sequencing was carried out using naive CD4+ T cells from PBMCs. The subset here: CD45RA+ positively selected. The receptor source for this set is a man aged 18 to 30 in good health. Some clones in this sample may be carry-over from other donors' samples.

This sequence joins TRBV30 and TRBJ2-3, with D hard to call. This CDR3 is built from 12 residues. The V gene's germline CDR1 is GTSNPN and CDR2 SVGIG (reference sequence). V was clipped by 2 bases and J by 3 bases, with 6 bases between them. This CDR3 is CAWSMGTDTQYF. Written as DNA, the CDR3 is TGTGCCTGGAGTATGGGGACAGATACGCAGTATTTT.

The V gene is TRBV9, the J gene TRBJ2-7; 8 nucleotides agree with TRBD1. J gave up 3 bases and V 4 bases, and 6 bases lay outside the gene matches. Germline CDR1 and CDR2: SGDLS and YYNGEE. This CDR3 contains 14 residues. The CDR3 here is CASSQGQGNYEQYF. The CDR3 nucleotides read TGTGCCAGCAGCCAAGGACAGGGAAACTACGAGCAGTACTTC.

The chain is built from TRBV11-2 and TRBJ1-1; D remains ambiguous. Trimming pared 0 bases from V and 5 bases from J, leaving 4 bases between. The CDR3 loop spans 12 amino acids. Germline V gives CDR1 SGHAT, CDR2 FQNNGV. The CDR3 nucleotides are TGTGCCAGCAGCTTAGATGGTACTGAAGCTTTCTTT. It is translated as CASSLDGTEAFF.

V is TRBV27 and J is TRBJ1-5; 10 positions match TRBD1. Trimming at V came to 7 bases and at J to 1 base, leaving 13 bases not matched to a gene. Germline V gene sequence: CDR1 MNHEY, CDR2 SMNVEV (reference sequence). CDR3 length equals 18 residues. The CDR3 reads CASIIGVTGGLSNQPQHF. DNA for the CDR3: TGTGCCAGCATTATAGGTGTGACAGGGGGCTTGAGCAATCAGCCCCAGCATTTT.

The rearrangement links TRBV29-1 to TRBJ2-7; maybe TRBD2 (6 bases). This CDR3 contains 13 residues. Trimming took off 4 bases at V and 5 bases at J, with 15 bases between the two ends. Germline-derived CDR1 and CDR2 are SQVTM and ANQGSEA. The CDR3 reads CSVAEWRVDEQYF. CDR3 bases: TGCAGCGTTGCCGAATGGAGGGTGGACGAGCAGTACTTC.

The chain joins TRBV15 to TRBJ1-5; D unclear. The V gene's germline CDR1 is LNHNV and CDR2 YYDKDF (reference sequence). V lost 6 bases to trimming and J lost 0 bases, with 18 bases between them. This CDR3 has 17 residues. The DNA of the CDR3 is TGTGCCACCAGTACAACCCGAGGACCTTATAGCAATCAGCCCCAGCATTTT. Encoded protein: CATSTTRGPYSNQPQHF.

The V gene is TRBV6-1, the J gene TRBJ1-2; weak D call: TRBD1 (6 bases). Trimming removed 1 base at V and 0 bases at J, with 9 bases between. Germline CDR1 MNHNS, CDR2 SASEGT. The length of the CDR3 is 15 residues. CDR3 sequence: CASSEEGGANYGYTF. The CDR3 DNA sequence: TGTGCCAGCAGTGAAGAAGGGGGAGCTAACTATGGCTACACCTTC.

The rearrangement links TRBV19 to TRBJ2-3; the D is unclear. CDR1 is LNHDA and CDR2 is SQIVND in the germline V gene (reference sequence). This CDR3 contains 14 residues. V was pared by 1 base and J by 2 bases, with 7 bases between. The CDR3 loop is CASSIGPYTDTQYF. As DNA, the CDR3 is TGTGCCAGTAGTATAGGACCTTACACAGATACGCAGTATTTT.

The chain is built from TRBV6-4 and TRBJ2-3; possible D gene TRBD1, 6 bases. The CDR3 contains 15 residues. CDR1 is MRHNA, CDR2 SNTAGT, per germline. The germline V and J ends were trimmed by 6 bases and 6 bases, with 19 bases remaining between them. The CDR3 region is CASSAQGGGQDTQYF. CDR3 DNA: TGTGCCAGCAGCGCACAGGGTGGGGGCCAGGATACGCAGTATTTT.

This chain's CDR3 is CASSTASGLGLETQYF. The CDR3 nucleotides read TGTGCCAGTAGTACGGCCTCAGGTCTAGGATTGGAGACCCAGTACTTC. The rearrangement uses TRBV19 and TRBJ2-5; D gene uncertain. With 4 bases removed from V and 5 bases from J, the gap between germline ends came to 20 bases. The germline CDR1 and CDR2 sequences are LNHDA and SQIVND (reference sequence). The CDR3 consists of 16 residues.

The chain recombines TRBV5-1 with TRBJ2-3, with TRBD2 matching 7 bases. Germline V CDR1 and CDR2: SGHRS, YFSETQ. The CDR3 has 17 residues. Germline trimming cut 4 bases from V and 2 bases from J; bases unmatched to any gene: 13. CDR3 residues: CASSTSGSGGVTDTQYF. CDR3 nucleotides: TGCGCCAGCAGCACCTCAGGGTCGGGAGGTGTCACAGATACGCAGTATTTT.